Listed below are T cell receptor beta chains from one sample, sequenced in a study of T-cell reconstitution after alpha-beta-depleted transplantation in children. TCRdb recomputed calls from the PCR reads with MiXCR, one row per CDR3 protein. The profile shows some 390,000 distinct CDR3 sequences, about 20% of them singletons. The sample was PBMCs from the stem cell graft donor, taken from the stem cell graft. These receptors were collected from a human donor who donated a stem cell graft to a child with acute myeloid leukemia. CDR3s include the opening cysteine and the closing phenylalanine or tryptophan. A D gene is named only where the DNA matches it firmly. The listing skips clone size in some rows; elsewhere it reads once, few, many or a size class.

j_call	d_call	v_call	clone_size	cdr3_nt	cdr3_aa
TRBJ1-5	NA	TRBV12-3/TRBV12-4	NA	TGTGCCAGCAGTTGGGCCGGAGTCAATCAGCCCCAGCATTTT	CASSWAGVNQPQHF
TRBJ2-5	NA	TRBV29-1	many	TGCAGCGTTGAAGTAGCGCTCCACGGGGAGACCCAGTACTTC	CSVEVALHGETQYF
TRBJ2-7	TRBD1	TRBV25-1	few	TGTGCCAGCAGTGCCCCGGGACAGGGGGTAAACGAGCAGTACTTC	CASSAPGQGVNEQYF
TRBJ2-1	TRBD2	TRBV6-2/TRBV6-3	NA	TGTGCCAGCAGTTACAGAACTAGCGGGATCCGGACCAATGAGCAGTTCTTC	CASSYRTSGIRTNEQFF
TRBJ2-1	TRBD2	TRBV28	NA	TGTGCCAGCAATCGGGGCGGGAGTAAAAATGAGCAGTTCTTC	CASNRGGSKNEQFF
TRBJ1-2	NA	TRBV5-1	NA	TGCGCCAGCAGCTTGGTGGCTAACTATGGCTACACCTTC	CASSLVANYGYTF
TRBJ2-7	TRBD1	TRBV11-2	few	TGTGCCAGCAGCTTAGCGGACAGGGGATTCAACTACGAGCAGTACTTC	CASSLADRGFNYEQYF
TRBJ1-1	NA	TRBV11-2	many	TGTGCCAGCAGCTTTGACACTTCAAACACTGAAGCTTTCTTT	CASSFDTSNTEAFF
TRBJ2-7	TRBD1	TRBV2	many	TGTGCCAGCAGTGCCGGGACAGCCGGCTACGAGCAGTACTTC	CASSAGTAGYEQYF
TRBJ2-3	TRBD2	TRBV12-3/TRBV12-4	many	TGTGCCAGCAGTGTGGGACTAGCGGGTATTGGTACGCAGTATTTT	CASSVGLAGIGTQYF
TRBJ1-3	NA	TRBV7-8	NA	TGTGCCAGCAGCTTAGGTCCCTCCTCTGGAAACACCATATATTTT	CASSLGPSSGNTIYF
TRBJ2-3	NA	TRBV7-3	NA	TGTGCCAGCAGCCCCGGGACGGTAGATACGCAGTATTTT	CASSPGTVDTQYF
TRBJ2-1	NA	TRBV6-2/TRBV6-3	NA	TGTGCCAGCAGCCCACGGGGGAAGTACAATGAGCAGTTCTTC	CASSPRGKYNEQFF
TRBJ1-6	TRBD1	TRBV20-1	few	TGCAGTGCTAGATTACCGGGACAGGATAATTCACCCCTCCACTTT	CSARLPGQDNSPLHF
TRBJ1-1	NA	TRBV29-1	many	TGCAGCGTTGAAGAGCACAGGGAAGCTTTCTTT	CSVEEHREAFF
TRBJ2-2	NA	TRBV12-3/TRBV12-4	NA	TGTGCCAGCAGTTATGGTATTGGGACCGGGGAGCTGTTTTTT	CASSYGIGTGELFF
TRBJ2-3	TRBD2	TRBV12-3/TRBV12-4	few	TGTGCCAGCAGGGATGACGGGAGGGCCCCAGATACGCAGTATTTT	CASRDDGRAPDTQYF
TRBJ2-6	NA	TRBV5-1	few	TGCGCCAGCTTTTCGGAAAATGGGGCCAACGTCCTGACTTTC	CASFSENGANVLTF
TRBJ2-1	NA	TRBV29-1	once	TGCAGCGTTGAAGATAATCCCTACAATGAGCAGTTCTTC	CSVEDNPYNEQFF
TRBJ2-1	TRBD2	TRBV29-1	few	TGCAGCGCGACTAGACTAGCGGGGGGCAATGAGCAGTTCTTC	CSATRLAGGNEQFF
TRBJ2-7	TRBD2	TRBV12-3/TRBV12-4	few	TGTGCCAGCAGATCCGGGGGGGCCCACGAGCAGTACTTC	CASRSGGAHEQYF
TRBJ2-3	NA	TRBV2	few	TGTGCCAGCAGGAAGACAGGCGGGAACGCAGATACGCAGTATTTT	CASRKTGGNADTQYF
TRBJ2-2	TRBD1	TRBV12-3/TRBV12-4	NA	TGTGCCAGCAGTTTACCCCCGGGACAGGGTCGGACCGGGGAGCTGTTTTTT	CASSLPPGQGRTGELFF
TRBJ2-4	NA	TRBV28	once	TGTGCCAGCAGTACCGAAGGGACGGAATACAAAAACATTCAGTACTTC	CASSTEGTEYKNIQYF
TRBJ1-2	NA	TRBV7-2	NA	TGTGCCAGCAGCTTACCGGGGGGAGAGTATGGCTACACCTTC	CASSLPGGEYGYTF
TRBJ2-2	NA	TRBV29-1	NA	TGCAGCGTTGTGGGCGGGACGAACACCGGGGAGCTGTTTTTT	CSVVGGTNTGELFF
TRBJ1-2	NA	TRBV25-1	few	TGTGCCAGCAGTGAGTTGTCAGTTACGGAGAACTATGGCTACACCTTC	CASSELSVTENYGYTF
TRBJ2-7	NA	TRBV6-5	many	TGTGCCAGCAGTTCCCGGGCCACCTACGAGCAGTACTTC	CASSSRATYEQYF
TRBJ2-7	NA	TRBV12-3/TRBV12-4	many	TGTGCCAGCAGTCGCCAGCGCGAAAAGAGGGAGCAGTACTTC	CASSRQREKREQYF
TRBJ2-1	NA	TRBV29-1	many	TGCAGCGTTGAATGGGGATTCCACAATGAGCAGTTCTTC	CSVEWGFHNEQFF
TRBJ2-7	NA	TRBV7-9	few	TGTGCCAGCAATTCTAGCCCCCAGAACGAGCAGTACTTC	CASNSSPQNEQYF
TRBJ1-1	NA	TRBV11-2	few	TGTGCCAGCAGCTTAGATCCGGGGAGAACTGAAGCTTTCTTT	CASSLDPGRTEAFF
TRBJ2-1	TRBD2	TRBV7-7	few	TGTGCTAGCAGCTTACTAGCGGGGGCACTTTCCTACAATGAGCAGTTCTTC	CASSLLAGALSYNEQFF
TRBJ2-2	NA	TRBV6-1	NA	TGTGCCAGCACCACGGGACAGAACACCGGGGAGCTGTTTTTT	CASTTGQNTGELFF
TRBJ2-1	TRBD2	TRBV12-3/TRBV12-4	many	TGTGCCAGCAGTTTAGCACTAGCGGCTTACAATGAGCAGTTCTTC	CASSLALAAYNEQFF
TRBJ2-1	TRBD1	TRBV2	NA	TGTGCCAGCAGCCCCCGCTCTAGACAGGGGAGCTCCTACAATGAGCAGTTCTTC	CASSPRSRQGSSYNEQFF
TRBJ2-7	TRBD2	TRBV5-1	NA	TGCGCCAGCAGCTTGCAGAGCGGGGCTAGCTCCTACGAGCAGTACTTC	CASSLQSGASSYEQYF
TRBJ2-7	TRBD1	TRBV29-1	many	TGCAGCGTGTCCAGGGGGAACTACGAGCAGTACTTC	CSVSRGNYEQYF
TRBJ2-3	NA	TRBV20-1	NA	TGCAGTGCGAGACTTGGGCGCATCACAGATACGCAGTATTTT	CSARLGRITDTQYF
TRBJ2-3	TRBD2	TRBV7-2	NA	TGTGCCAGCAGCTCCCTCGAAGCGGGAGTTTTCACAGATACGCAGTATTTT	CASSSLEAGVFTDTQYF
TRBJ2-3	NA	TRBV29-1	few	TGCAGCGAAAGCACAGATACGCAGTATTTT	CSESTDTQYF
TRBJ2-7	NA	TRBV27	NA	TGTGCCAGCAGTTTATTGGGGGCCCAGGGCTACGAGCAGTACTTC	CASSLLGAQGYEQYF
TRBJ2-2	NA	TRBV7-2	few	TGTGCCAGCAGCTTAGGGGCAGGGAATGCGGGCACCGGGGAGCTGTTTTTT	CASSLGAGNAGTGELFF
TRBJ1-2	TRBD1	TRBV5-6	few	TGTGCCAGCAGCTTGGGACAGGGAAGCTATGGCTACACCTTC	CASSLGQGSYGYTF
TRBJ2-2	NA	TRBV27	NA	TGTGCCAGCAGAGAAGGGGGTAGGACCGGGGAGCTGTTTTTT	CASREGGRTGELFF